These 26 T cell receptor beta chains were sequenced from one sample in a study of blood T cells in healthy people across ages. A second PCR, run for about 7 to 11 cycles, used a sample-barcoded 5' primer plus a J-beta primer mix. A single record per CDR3 protein comes from TCRdb applying MiXCR to the 5' RACE reads. This sample yields about 620,000 distinct CDR3 sequences, of which 21% are seen a single time; 3.5% to 4% belongs to the top ten. Sequenced material: blood. These TCRs come from a man aged 65 to 79 in good health.

J is TRBJ1-3 and V is TRBV7-2, with no clear D. The germline V gene encodes CDR1 SGHTA and CDR2 FQGNSA. V lost 1 base and J 0 bases, leaving 10 bases between the germline ends. There are 16 residues in the CDR3. CDR3: CASSLVDSDSGNTIYF. The CDR3 DNA reads as TGTGCCAGCAGCTTAGTTGACTCCGACTCTGGAAACACCATATATTTT.

This clonotype was picked up many times. The chain couples TRBV29-1 to TRBJ1-4; 12 positions match TRBD1. This CDR3 region has 16 residues. V trimming: 6 bases; J trimming: 8 bases; junction bases outside the gene matches: 13. Germline CDR1 reads SQVTM; CDR2 reads ANQGSEA. CDR3 nucleotides: TGCAGCGTCATCGTAGTGGGACAGGGGGCAGAAGAAAAACTGTTTTTT. It translates to CSVIVVGQGAEEKLFF.

This CDR3 is CASSEGGGRGEQFF. The CDR3 DNA is TGTGCCAGCAGCGAAGGGGGGGGCCGGGGTGAGCAGTTCTTC. This chain uses TRBV7-9 with TRBJ2-1; maybe TRBD2 (7 bases). This CDR3 comprises 14 residues. CDR1 and CDR2 from the germline V gene are SEHNR and FQNEAQ (reference sequence). Trimming pared 5 bases from V and 9 bases from J, leaving 17 bases between. Full variable domain (missing parts from reference TRBV7-9 and TRBJ2-1): DTGVSQNPRHKITKRGQNVTFRCDPISEHNRLYWYRQTLGQGPEFLTYFQNEAQLEKSRLLSDRFSAERPKGSFSTLEIQRTEQGDSAMYLCASSEGGGRGEQFFGPGTRLTVL.

This chain uses TRBV29-1 with TRBJ2-7; 10 bases fit TRBD1. The CDR3 totals 14 residues. Germline CDR1 and CDR2: SQVTM and ANQGSEA. Trimming removed 8 bases from V and 2 bases from J; junction bases left unmatched: 9. Here the CDR3 DNA reads TGCAGCACGCAGAGACAGGGGGCGCCCTACGAGCAGTACTTC. Amino acids: CSTQRQGAPYEQYF.

The CDR3 loop is CASSGQGTPYNEQFF. The CDR3 DNA reads as TGTGCCAGCAGCGGACAGGGGACCCCCTACAATGAGCAGTTCTTC. The chain links TRBV28 to TRBJ2-5; 9 nucleotides line up with TRBD1. The end of the DNA is better explained by TRBJ2-1, so the J call may be wrong. The CDR3 sequence is 15 residues long. CDR1 and CDR2 from the germline V gene are MDHEN and SYDVKM.

Here the CDR3 DNA reads TGTGCCAGCAGCCCTTTCTCAGGGAGAGAGACCCAGTACTTC. This sequence encodes CASSPFSGRETQYF. This sequence joins TRBV7-3 and TRBJ2-5; D could derive from TRBD1 or TRBD2 (5 bases each). Trimming cost V 5 bases and J 4 bases, with 14 bases left between them. The CDR3 consists of 14 residues. The germline gives CDR1 SGHTA, CDR2 FQGTGA.

This clonotype was found a few times. This chain links TRBV7-9 with TRBJ2-7; D perhaps matches TRBD1 (6 bases). The V end lost 4 bases, the J end lost 6 bases, and 10 bases lay between the germline ends. Germline V gives CDR1 SEHNR, CDR2 FQNEAQ (reference sequence). This CDR3 is built from 12 residues. CDR3 sequence: CASSSQGLEQYF. CDR3 nucleotides: TGTGCCAGCAGCTCACAGGGTCTCGAGCAGTACTTC.

The chain employs TRBV15 and TRBJ1-4; D is unclear. The CDR3 runs 12 residues. The V end lost 1 base, the J end lost 8 bases, and 5 bases lay between the germline ends. The germline CDR1 and CDR2 sequences are LNHNV and YYDKDF (reference sequence). CDR3 sequence reads: CATSRVKEKLFF. Here the CDR3 DNA reads TGTGCCACCAGCAGAGTTAAGGAAAAACTGTTTTTT.

As regards this clonotype: Germline and junction disagree at one end, which may indicate a read error. The chain has TRBV7-2 and TRBJ1-3, with D hard to call. The germline CDR1 and CDR2 sequences are SGHTA and FQGNSA. The CDR3 is 16 amino acids. The CDR3: CASSSDGKRSGNTMYF. CDR3 nucleotide sequence: TGTGCCAGCAGCTCGGACGGCAAACGCTCTGGAAACACCATGTATTTT.

The chain carries TRBV10-2 and TRBJ2-2; 8 nucleotides align to TRBD1. The length of the CDR3 is 16 residues. Germline V gene lookup returns CDR1 WSHSY and CDR2 SAAADI. J lost 0 bases, V lost 3 bases, and 3 bases had no gene match. CDR3 nucleotides: TGCGCCAGCAGTGACCGACAGGGGTCGAACACCGGGGAGCTGTTTTTT. Encoded protein: CASSDRQGSNTGELFF.

This chain joins TRBV2 and TRBJ1-2; 8 positions agree with TRBD1. The CDR3 totals 14 residues. The germline V gene encodes CDR1 SNHLY and CDR2 FYNNEI. Trimming at V came to 6 bases and at J to 3 bases, leaving 6 bases not matched to a gene. CDR3 sequence reads: CASRRAGGDYGYTF. The CDR3 DNA sequence: TGTGCCAGCAGGAGGGCAGGGGGCGACTATGGCTACACCTTC.

This clonotype turned up a few times. This chain connects TRBV9 to TRBJ2-3; the D call may be TRBD1 or TRBD2 (5 bases each). The V end was cut by 0 bases, the J end by 8 bases, with 7 bases between. CDR3 size: 12 residues. The germline V gene has CDR1 SGDLS and CDR2 YYNGEE. DNA of the CDR3: TGTGCCAGCAGCGTAGATGGGGGTACGCAGTATTTT. This codes for CASSVDGGTQYF.

This clonotype came up many times. This chain uses TRBV4-3 with TRBJ2-3; 10 nucleotides line up with TRBD2. CDR1 LGHNA and CDR2 YSLEER come from the germline V gene. The CDR3 consists of 16 residues. V shed 0 bases and J 7 bases; nucleotides not matched to a gene: 7. The CDR3, as DNA: TGCGCCAGCAGCCAAGATAGGATAGCGGGGGGTAATACGCAGTATTTT. Its translation: CASSQDRIAGGNTQYF.

This chain joins TRBV7-2 and TRBJ2-1, with 12 positions matching TRBD2. CDR3 length equals 17 residues. Germline V gene sequence: CDR1 SGHTA, CDR2 FQGNSA. Germline trimming cut 5 bases from V and 6 bases from J; bases unmatched to any gene: 11. The CDR3 region is CASSAPSGRALGNEQFF. The CDR3 DNA reads as TGTGCCAGCAGCGCCCCTAGCGGGAGGGCCCTCGGCAATGAGCAGTTCTTC.

This clonotype was observed a handful of times. This chain uses TRBV6-2 or TRBV6-3 with TRBJ2-5; unclear D gene. The assigned J gene may be wrong: the sequence end matches TRBJ2-7 better. The CDR3 covers 16 residues. Per germline, CDR1 MNHEY and CDR2 SVGEGT. The CDR3 loop is CASRTGSAWEGYEQYF. The CDR3 DNA is TGTGCCAGCAGAACTGGATCCGCTTGGGAAGGCTACGAGCAGTACTTC.

This clonotype has more than one count but fewer than ten. The V call is TRBV9, the J call TRBJ2-6; no definite D call. The CDR3 contains 14 residues. Germline CDR1 reads SGDLS; CDR2 reads YYNGEE. With 5 bases removed from V and 2 bases from J, the gap between germline ends came to 8 bases. CDR3 bases: TGTGCCAGCAGTTCCCAAGCTGGGGCCAACGTCCTGACTTTC. Protein sequence: CASSSQAGANVLTF. The variable domain in full, with the rest retrieved from reference TRBV9 and TRBJ2-6, is DSGVTQTPKHLITATGQRVTLRCSPRSGDLSVYWYQQSLDQGLQFLIQYYNGEERAKGNILERFSAQQFPDLHSELNLSSLELGDSALYFCASSSQAGANVLTFGAGSRLTVL.

This clonotype has a handful of counts. The chain is built from TRBV18 and TRBJ2-3, with unresolved D. Germline V gene sequence: CDR1 KGHSH, CDR2 LQKENI. Trimming removed 6 bases from V and 3 bases from J, with 7 bases in between. The CDR3 length is 12 residues. CDR3 nucleotides: TGTGCCAGCTCTTACCGTACAGATACGCAGTATTTT. It encodes CASSYRTDTQYF.

This clonotype was picked up many times. The junction departs from the called germline gene at one end, perhaps through a read error. The chain couples TRBV5-1 to TRBJ2-5; D is perhaps TRBD2 (6 bases). The length of the CDR3 is 13 residues. CDR1 and CDR2 (germline): SGHRS, YFSETQ. The CDR3 loop reads CASSRGLQETQYF. As DNA, the CDR3 is TGTGCCAGCAGCCGGGGACTGCAAGAGACCCAGTACTTC. Looking up the rest from reference TRBV5-1 and TRBJ2-5 gives the full variable domain: KAGVTQTPRYLIKTRGQQVTLSCSPISGHRSVSWYQQTPGQGLQFLFEYFSETQRNKGNFPGRFSGRQFSNSRSEMNVSTLELGDSALYLCASSRGLQETQYFGPGTRLLVL.

The V gene is TRBV7-3, the J gene TRBJ2-5; the D call may be TRBD1 or TRBD2 (5 bases each). The V and J ends lost 4 bases and 3 bases respectively, with 18 bases between them. CDR3 length: 16 amino acids. Per the germline V gene, CDR1 is SGHTA and CDR2 is FQGTGA. CDR3 DNA sequence: TGTGCCAGCAGCTGGGACGGGGCTAGCCGAAAAGAGACCCAGTACTTC. This encodes CASSWDGASRKETQYF.

The table lists this clonotype with many counts. The gene calls are TRBV29-1 and TRBJ2-5; D not resolved. From germline, CDR1 is SQVTM and CDR2 ANQGSEA. Trimming cost V 7 bases and J 7 bases, with 16 bases left between them. This CDR3 has 12 amino acids. The CDR3 reads CSAYLAGSTQYF. The CDR3 DNA reads as TGCAGCGCCTACCTTGCCGGTTCGACCCAGTACTTC.

The rearrangement links TRBV20-1 to TRBJ2-5; TRBD2 matches at 7 bases. Germline assignment: CDR1 DFQATT and CDR2 SNEGSKA (reference sequence). There are 14 residues in the CDR3. J was trimmed by 8 bases and V by 8 bases; bases with no gene match: 17. The CDR3: CSISTSASQLTQYF. DNA of the CDR3: TGCAGTATAAGTACTAGCGCCTCTCAACTTACCCAGTACTTC.

This clonotype was observed at least ten times. V and J are TRBV6-6 and TRBJ2-5, with 8 bases that match TRBD1. The V gene end was trimmed by 2 bases and the J gene end by 3 bases; junction bases not matched to a gene: 2. The CDR3 contains 14 residues. The germline gives CDR1 MNHNY, CDR2 SVGAGI (reference sequence). The CDR3 sequence: CASSYGQGEETQYF. CDR3 coding DNA: TGTGCCAGCAGTTACGGACAGGGTGAAGAGACCCAGTACTTC.

The genes are TRBV20-1 and TRBJ2-5; possible D gene TRBD1, 6 bases. The J call could be wrong; TRBJ2-7 is a better fit for the DNA end. This CDR3 region has 14 residues. Germline V gene sequence: CDR1 DFQATT, CDR2 SNEGSKA (reference sequence). CDR3 region: CSASDRSFSYEQYF. For the CDR3, the DNA is TGCAGTGCTAGTGACAGGAGTTTTTCCTACGAGCAGTACTTC.

This chain uses TRBV20-1 with TRBJ2-5, with D possibly matching TRBD2 (6 bases). Germline CDR1 and CDR2: DFQATT and SNEGSKA (reference sequence). V was pared by 1 base and J by 4 bases, with 16 bases between. The CDR3 contains 15 residues. This CDR3 reads CSARGLTRNPETQYF. In nucleotides, the CDR3 is TGCAGTGCTAGAGGGCTGACTAGGAATCCAGAGACCCAGTACTTC.

This clonotype was picked up many times. CDR3 DNA: TGTGCTAGTGGGACTAGCGGGGGATACGAGCAGTACTTC. Protein product: CASGTSGGYEQYF. The chain has TRBV12-5 and TRBJ2-5; 12 positions agree with TRBD2. Judging by the DNA end, TRBJ2-7 fits better; the J call may be wrong. Germline CDR1 LGHNT, CDR2 FRNRAP. This CDR3 contains 13 residues.

The chain has TRBV10-3 and TRBJ2-1; D ambiguous. V lost 11 bases, J lost 5 bases, and 13 bases lay in between. CDR1 and CDR2 from the germline V gene are ENHRY and SYGVKD. This CDR3 has 12 amino acids. The CDR3 sequence is CAAASGNNEQFF. CDR3 sequence (DNA): TGTGCCGCCGCAAGTGGGAACAATGAGCAGTTCTTC.